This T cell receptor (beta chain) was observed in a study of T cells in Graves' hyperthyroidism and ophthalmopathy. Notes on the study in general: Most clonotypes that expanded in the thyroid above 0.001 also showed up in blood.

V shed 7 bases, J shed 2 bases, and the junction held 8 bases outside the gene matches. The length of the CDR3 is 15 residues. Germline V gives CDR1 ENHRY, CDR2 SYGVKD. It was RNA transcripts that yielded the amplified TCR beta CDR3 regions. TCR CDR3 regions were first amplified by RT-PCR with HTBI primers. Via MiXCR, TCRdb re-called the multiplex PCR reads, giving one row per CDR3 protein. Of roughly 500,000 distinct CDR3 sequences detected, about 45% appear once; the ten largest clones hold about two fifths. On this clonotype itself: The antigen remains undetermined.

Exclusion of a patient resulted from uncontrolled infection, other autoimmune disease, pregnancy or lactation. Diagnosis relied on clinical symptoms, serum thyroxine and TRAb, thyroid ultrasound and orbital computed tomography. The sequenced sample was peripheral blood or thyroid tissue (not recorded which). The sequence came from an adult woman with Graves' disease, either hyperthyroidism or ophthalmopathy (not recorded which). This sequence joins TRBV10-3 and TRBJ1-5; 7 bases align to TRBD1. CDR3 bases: TGTGCCATCATTAGGGACACAGGGGGCAATCAGCCCCAGCATTTT. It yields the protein CAIIRDTGGNQPQHF.